The 24 T cell receptor beta chains below all came from one sample that was sequenced in a study of blood T cell repertoires in COVID-19. The table came from immunoSEQ multiplex PCR; TCRdb's copy has only in-frame clones and leaves some out. The table lists 110,000 or so clones, 84% of them singletons, with 8.1% in the top ten. The sequenced sample was peripheral blood. These receptors were collected from a middle-aged woman with acute or convalescent COVID-19.

The chain links TRBV18 to TRBJ2-1; D is unclear. This CDR3 is 15 amino acids long. In germline, CDR1 is KGHSH, CDR2 LQKENI. V dropped 6 bases and J dropped 0 bases, with 12 bases sitting between them. CDR3 DNA: TGTGCCAGCTCTCTAACACAGAGCTCCTACAATGAGCAGTTCTTC. The encoded protein is CASSLTQSSYNEQFF. Supplemented by reference TRBV18 and TRBJ2-1, the full variable domain reads NAGVMQNPRHLVRRRGQEARLRCSPMKGHSHVYWYRQLPEEGLKFMVYLQKENIIDESGMPKERFSAEFPKEGPSILRIQQVVRGDSAAYFCASSLTQSSYNEQFFGPGTRLTVL.

The V and J genes are TRBV21-1 and TRBJ1-5; the table names TRBD1, a call not compared with the DNA. TRBV21-1 has pseudogene status. The CDR3 is 16 amino acids. This CDR3 is CASFGQPSYSNQPQHF. DNA of the CDR3: TGTGCCAGCTTCGGACAGCCATCTTATAGCAATCAGCCCCAGCATTTT.

The J gene is TRBJ1-1, the V gene TRBV3-1 (or the pseudogene TRBV3-2), with 7 positions matching TRBD1. Germline values: CDR1 LGHDT, CDR2 YNNKEL (reference sequence). The J segment lost 0 bases and the V segment lost 0 bases, leaving 10 bases of the junction unmatched. The CDR3 runs to 18 residues. The CDR3 DNA is TGTGCCAGCAGCCAAGATATATTCCAACAGGGGCTGAACACTGAAGCTTTCTTT. It codes for CASSQDIFQQGLNTEAFF.

A single count supports this clone. The chain links TRBV7-6 to TRBJ2-7; D is perhaps TRBD2 (7 bases). Germline CDR1 SGHVS, CDR2 FNYEAQ. The CDR3 is made up of 16 amino acids. V shed 4 bases and J shed 0 bases, with 16 bases lying between them. CDR3 residues: CASSSGGGSSSYEQYF. The CDR3 DNA follows: TGTGCCAGCAGCTCGGGGGGCGGTTCAAGCTCCTACGAGCAGTACTTC.

This sequence joins TRBV5-1 and TRBJ1-1; perhaps TRBD1 as D (6 bases). Germline values: CDR1 SGHRS, CDR2 YFSETQ. V gave up 4 bases and J gave up 4 bases, with 14 bases separating them. The CDR3 extends over 14 amino acids. DNA of the CDR3: TGCGCCAGCAGCCAACAGGGTGGAATCACTGAAGCTTTCTTT. It translates to CASSQQGGITEAFF.

The chain is built from TRBV19 and TRBJ2-6; TRBD1 aligns across 10 bases. The CDR3 contains 17 residues. V shed 5 bases, J shed 1 base, and the junction held 5 bases outside the gene matches. CDR1 LNHDA and CDR2 SQIVND come from the germline V gene (reference sequence). In DNA, the CDR3 is TGTGCCAGTAGTCCAGGGACAGGGGAATCTGGGGCCAACGTCCTGACTTTC. Protein sequence: CASSPGTGESGANVLTF.

The rearrangement joins TRBV6-5 to TRBJ1-3; 9 bases map to TRBD1. Unmatched junction bases numbered 6, after V lost 10 bases and J lost 2 bases. Germline CDR1 and CDR2: MNHEY and SVGAGI. The CDR3 spans 14 residues. CDR3 sequence: CATQRTGAGNTIYF. In nucleotides, the CDR3 is TGTGCCACCCAAAGGACAGGGGCTGGAAACACCATATATTTT.

The genes are TRBV19 and TRBJ2-3, with 15 bases matching TRBD2. V gave up 3 bases and J gave up 5 bases; unmatched junction bases: 6. From germline, CDR1 is LNHDA and CDR2 SQIVND (reference sequence). The CDR3 is 17 amino acids. In DNA form, the CDR3 reads TGTGCCAGTAGTATCCGGACTAGCGGGGGGGCAGGAGATACGCAGTATTTT. It codes for CASSIRTSGGAGDTQYF.

The J gene is TRBJ1-1, the V gene TRBV2; tentatively, D is TRBD1 (6 bases). This CDR3 has 14 residues. Germline V gives CDR1 SNHLY, CDR2 FYNNEI. Trimming took off 6 bases at V and 3 bases at J, with 14 bases between the two ends. For the CDR3, the DNA is TGTGCCAGCAGCATACAGGGTCGCGACACTGAAGCTTTCTTT. Residues: CASSIQGRDTEAFF.

The rearrangement uses TRBV9 and TRBJ2-1; TRBD2 is a possible D gene (5 bases). Germline CDR1 SGDLS, CDR2 YYNGEE. Between the trimmed V and J ends, which lost 6 bases and 6 bases, there was a span of 16 bases. The CDR3 runs to 14 residues. The CDR3 DNA reads as TGTGCCAGCACCGCGTTCGCGGGCGGCAATGAGCAGTTCTTC. Its protein is CASTAFAGGNEQFF.

The chain has TRBV2 and TRBJ1-1, with 8 bases aligning to TRBD1. From germline, CDR1 is SNHLY and CDR2 FYNNEI. This CDR3 is 13 amino acids long. Trimming removed 6 bases from V and 9 bases from J; junction bases left unmatched: 9. CDR3 region: CASRETGVGKAFF. As DNA, the CDR3 is TGTGCCAGCAGAGAGACAGGGGTAGGGAAAGCTTTCTTT. The full variable domain, completed using reference TRBV2 and TRBJ1-1, is EPEVTQTPSHQVTQMGQEVILRCVPISNHLYFYWYRQILGQKVEFLVSFYNNEISEKSEIFDDQFSVERPDGSNFTLKIRSTKLEDSAMYFCASRETGVGKAFFGQGTRLTVV.

This sequence joins TRBV5-4 and TRBJ2-3, with TRBD2 matching over 9 bases. The germline gives CDR1 SGHNT, CDR2 YYREEE (reference sequence). The trim removed 1 base at V and 2 bases at J, leaving 5 bases unmatched. The CDR3 spans 16 residues. CDR3: CASSLLGGGATDTQYF. The CDR3 DNA reads as TGTGCCAGCAGCTTGCTAGGCGGGGGGGCCACAGATACGCAGTATTTT. Full variable domain (rest looked up from reference TRBV5-4 and TRBJ2-3): ETGVTQSPTHLIKTRGQQVTLRCSSQSGHNTVSWYQQALGQGPQFIFQYYREEENGRGNFPPRFSGLQFPNYSSELNVNALELDDSALYLCASSLLGGGATDTQYFGPGTRLTVL.

J is TRBJ2-3 and V is TRBV5-6; D perhaps matches TRBD1 (6 bases). Germline CDR1 and CDR2: SGHDT and YYEEEE. V gave up 6 bases and J gave up 4 bases, with 15 bases separating them. The CDR3 runs 14 residues. For the CDR3, the DNA is TGTGCCAGCACGGGGCGGTCAGGGGCAGATACGCAGTATTTT. It codes for CASTGRSGADTQYF.

CDR3 region: CASSLLGGQGSGYTF. The DNA of the CDR3 is TGTGCCAGCAGCCTTTTGGGGGGACAGGGCTCCGGCTACACCTTC. The chain joins TRBV7-2 to TRBJ1-2; TRBD1 matches at 9 bases. The CDR3 is 15 residues long. Trimming cost V 5 bases and J 8 bases; bases outside gene matches: 12. Germline CDR1 SGHTA, CDR2 FQGNSA.

V usage is TRBV5-1 and J usage is TRBJ2-4; 7 bases line up with TRBD1. Trimming cost V 2 bases and J 7 bases; bases outside gene matches: 6. The CDR3 totals 14 residues. Germline lookup yields CDR1 SGHRS and CDR2 YFSETQ. The CDR3 spells CASSLITGANIQYF. The CDR3 nucleotides are TGCGCCAGCAGCTTAATAACAGGGGCGAACATTCAGTACTTC. Supplemented by reference TRBV5-1 and TRBJ2-4, the full variable domain reads KAGVTQTPRYLIKTRGQQVTLSCSPISGHRSVSWYQQTPGQGLQFLFEYFSETQRNKGNFPGRFSGRQFSNSRSEMNVSTLELGDSALYLCASSLITGANIQYFGAGTRLSVL.

This clone was seen more than once but under ten times. The rearrangement uses TRBV9 and TRBJ1-4; 9 positions match TRBD1. CDR1 is SGDLS, CDR2 YYNGEE, per germline. There are 16 residues in the CDR3. J lost 2 bases, V lost 4 bases, and 6 bases had no gene match. The CDR3 spells CASSPRTGDTNEKLFF. CDR3 DNA: TGTGCCAGCAGCCCCCGGACAGGGGACACTAATGAAAAACTGTTTTTT.

This clone occurred a few times. The sample carries other DNA sequences with the same CDR3. The chain recombines TRBV30 with TRBJ2-7; TRBD1 matches 8 bases. J gave up 3 bases and V 3 bases, and 7 bases lay outside the gene matches. Germline V gene lookup returns CDR1 GTSNPN and CDR2 SVGIG (reference sequence). The CDR3 loop spans 14 amino acids. The CDR3 bases are TGTGCCTGGAGCTCCGGGACAGGCCTCTACGAGCAGTACTTC. This codes for CAWSSGTGLYEQYF.

This clone was picked up one time. The chain combines TRBV7-2 with TRBJ1-2; 9 bases are shared with TRBD1. With 5 bases clipped from V and 4 bases from J, the junction kept 8 bases outside the gene matches. The CDR3 sequence is 15 residues long. Germline V gives CDR1 SGHTA, CDR2 FQGNSA. The CDR3 DNA reads TGTGCCAGCAGCCCCCTCCCACAGGGGGCCTATGGCTACACCTTC. This encodes CASSPLPQGAYGYTF.

J is TRBJ1-1 and V is TRBV19, with 12 positions matching TRBD1. CDR1 LNHDA and CDR2 SQIVND come from the germline V gene (reference sequence). V lost 8 bases, J lost 6 bases, and 7 bases stayed unmatched. This CDR3 has 14 residues. For the CDR3, the DNA is TGTGCCAGTTTGGGACAGGGGGCTGTCGCTGAAGCTTTCTTT. Amino acids: CASLGQGAVAEAFF.

V usage is TRBV21-1 and J usage is TRBJ1-5. TRBV21-1 is a pseudogene segment. CDR3 size: 16 residues. The CDR3 here is CASSTRRASSNQPQHF. As DNA, the CDR3 is TGTGCCAGCAGCACCCGGCGGGCCTCTTCCAATCAGCCCCAGCATTTT.

This chain connects TRBV30 to TRBJ1-2; D is possibly TRBD1 (5 bases). CDR1 is GTSNPN and CDR2 is SVGIG in the germline V gene (reference sequence). V lost 3 bases and J lost 5, with 10 bases in between. The CDR3 is 12 residues long. The CDR3 nucleotides are TGTGCCTGGAGGGCCGGGGGATATGGCTACACCTTC. This gives the protein CAWRAGGYGYTF.

This clone was recorded a few times. This chain uses TRBV27 with TRBJ2-1; TRBD2 might be the D (6 bases). This CDR3 has 13 amino acids. Germline V lookup: CDR1 MNHEY, CDR2 SMNVEV (reference sequence). V was cut by 6 bases and J by 15 bases, with 21 bases left in between. The DNA of the CDR3 is TGTGCCAGCAGAACAAGCCCTTGGGGGACTCTGTTCTTC. Its translation: CASRTSPWGTLFF.

The chain carries TRBV30 and TRBJ2-4; tentatively, D is TRBD1 (6 bases). Germline V CDR1 and CDR2: GTSNPN, SVGIG (reference sequence). V was shortened by 4 bases and J by 9 bases, with 22 bases between the two germline ends. The CDR3 contains 15 residues. Here the CDR3 DNA reads TGTGCCTGGACCCAGGGGTCTAGTCCATTGGGCATTCAGTACTTC. Protein sequence: CAWTQGSSPLGIQYF.

The chain combines TRBV5-5 with TRBJ2-3; 10 positions agree with TRBD2. CDR1 is SGHKS, CDR2 YYEKEE, per germline (reference sequence). The J segment lost 3 bases and the V segment lost 6 bases, leaving 10 bases of the junction unmatched. The CDR3 runs 16 residues. CDR3 region: CASISILSGGTDTQYF. The DNA for the CDR3 is TGTGCCAGCATCTCCATCCTTAGCGGGGGGACAGATACGCAGTATTTT.